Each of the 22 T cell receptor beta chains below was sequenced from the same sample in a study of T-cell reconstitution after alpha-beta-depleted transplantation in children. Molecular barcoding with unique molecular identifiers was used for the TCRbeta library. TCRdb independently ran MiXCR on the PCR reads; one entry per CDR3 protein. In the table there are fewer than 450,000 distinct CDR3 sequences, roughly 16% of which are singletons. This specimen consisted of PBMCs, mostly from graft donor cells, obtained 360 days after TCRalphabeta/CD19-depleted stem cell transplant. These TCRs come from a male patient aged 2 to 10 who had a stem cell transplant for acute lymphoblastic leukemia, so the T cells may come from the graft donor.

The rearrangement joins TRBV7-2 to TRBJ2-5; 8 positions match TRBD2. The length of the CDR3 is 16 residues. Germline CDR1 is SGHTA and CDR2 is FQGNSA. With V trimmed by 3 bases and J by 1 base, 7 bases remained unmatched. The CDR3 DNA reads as TGTGCCAGCAGCTTTCCAGACACTAGCGGCCAAGAGACCCAGTACTTC. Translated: CASSFPDTSGQETQYF.

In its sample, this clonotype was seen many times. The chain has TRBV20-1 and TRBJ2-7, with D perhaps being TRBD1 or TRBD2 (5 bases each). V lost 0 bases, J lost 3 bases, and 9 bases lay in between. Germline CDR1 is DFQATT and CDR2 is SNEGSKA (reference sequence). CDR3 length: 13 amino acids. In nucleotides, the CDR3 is TGCAGTGCTAGAGACTGGGGGATCTACGAGCAGTACTTC. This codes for CSARDWGIYEQYF.

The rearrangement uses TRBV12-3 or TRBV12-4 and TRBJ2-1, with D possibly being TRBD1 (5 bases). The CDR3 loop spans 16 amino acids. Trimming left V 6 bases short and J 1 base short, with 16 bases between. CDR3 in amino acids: CASRDTRTTSYNEQFF. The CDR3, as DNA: TGTGCCAGCAGGGACACCCGGACCACGTCCTACAATGAGCAGTTCTTC.

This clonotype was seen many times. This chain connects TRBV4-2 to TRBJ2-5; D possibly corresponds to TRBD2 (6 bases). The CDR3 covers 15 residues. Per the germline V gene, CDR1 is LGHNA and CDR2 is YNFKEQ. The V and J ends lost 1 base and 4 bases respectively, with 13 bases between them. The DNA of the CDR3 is TGTGCCAGCAGCCAAGGTAGCGGCTCGGTAGAGACCCAGTACTTC. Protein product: CASSQGSGSVETQYF.

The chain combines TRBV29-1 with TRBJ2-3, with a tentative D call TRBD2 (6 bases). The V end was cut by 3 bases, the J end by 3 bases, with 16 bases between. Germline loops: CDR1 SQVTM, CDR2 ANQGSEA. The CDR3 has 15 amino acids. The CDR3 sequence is CSVDGLGSRTDTQYF. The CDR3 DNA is TGCAGCGTTGACGGGCTCGGGAGTAGAACAGATACGCAGTATTTT.

Here the CDR3 reads CASSLRQGADTQYF. The CDR3 DNA follows: TGCGCCAGCAGCCTTCGACAGGGGGCAGATACGCAGTATTTT. The rearrangement uses TRBV5-1 and TRBJ2-3; 9 bases align to TRBD1. This CDR3 contains 14 residues. Per the germline V gene, CDR1 is SGHRS and CDR2 is YFSETQ. The V gene end was trimmed by 4 bases and the J gene end by 4 bases; junction bases not matched to a gene: 4.

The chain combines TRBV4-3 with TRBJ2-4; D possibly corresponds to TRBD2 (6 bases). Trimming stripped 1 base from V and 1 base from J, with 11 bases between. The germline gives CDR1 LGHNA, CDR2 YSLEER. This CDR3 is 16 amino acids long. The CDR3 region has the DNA TGCGCCAGCAGCCAAGTGGGGGGTGGGGCCAAAAACATTCAGTACTTC. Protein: CASSQVGGGAKNIQYF.

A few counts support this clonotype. The CDR3 is CASSTWTGRFLEQYF. CDR3 nucleotides: TGTGCCAGCAGTACTTGGACAGGGCGGTTTCTCGAGCAGTACTTC. The V and J genes are TRBV6-5 and TRBJ2-7; the match to TRBD1 covers 8 bases. J was trimmed by 6 bases and V by 5 bases; bases with no gene match: 12. Germline-derived CDR1 and CDR2 are MNHEY and SVGAGI. The CDR3 spans 15 residues.

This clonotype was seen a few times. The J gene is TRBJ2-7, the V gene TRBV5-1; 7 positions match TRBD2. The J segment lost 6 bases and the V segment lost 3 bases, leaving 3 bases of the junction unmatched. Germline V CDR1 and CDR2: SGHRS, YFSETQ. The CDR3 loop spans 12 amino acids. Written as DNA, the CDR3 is TGCGCCAGCAGCTCTCGCGGGAGCGAGCAGTACTTC. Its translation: CASSSRGSEQYF.

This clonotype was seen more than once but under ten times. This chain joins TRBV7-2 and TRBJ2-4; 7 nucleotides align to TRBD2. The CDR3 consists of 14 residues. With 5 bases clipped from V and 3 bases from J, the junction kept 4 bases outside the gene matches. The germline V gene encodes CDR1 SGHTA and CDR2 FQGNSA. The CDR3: CASSRTSLKNIQYF. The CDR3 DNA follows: TGTGCCAGCAGCCGGACTAGTCTCAAAAACATTCAGTACTTC. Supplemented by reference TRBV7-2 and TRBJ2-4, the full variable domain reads GAGVSQSPSNKVTEKGKDVELRCDPISGHTALYWYRQSLGQGLEFLIYFQGNSAPDKSGLPSDRFSAERTGGSVSTLTIQRTQQEDSAVYLCASSRTSLKNIQYFGAGTRLSVL.

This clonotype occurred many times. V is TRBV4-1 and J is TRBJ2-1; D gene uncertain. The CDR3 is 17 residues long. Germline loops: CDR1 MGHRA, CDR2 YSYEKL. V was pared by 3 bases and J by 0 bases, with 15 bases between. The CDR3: CASSHISEFLSYNEQFF. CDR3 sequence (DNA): TGCGCCAGCAGCCACATTTCCGAATTTCTCTCCTACAATGAGCAGTTCTTC.

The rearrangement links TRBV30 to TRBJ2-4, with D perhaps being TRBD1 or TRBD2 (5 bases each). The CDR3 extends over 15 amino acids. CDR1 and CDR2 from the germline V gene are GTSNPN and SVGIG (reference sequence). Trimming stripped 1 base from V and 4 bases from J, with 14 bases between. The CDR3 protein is CAWSGVYEGKNIQYF. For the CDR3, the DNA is TGTGCCTGGAGTGGGGTCTATGAGGGGAAAAACATTCAGTACTTC.

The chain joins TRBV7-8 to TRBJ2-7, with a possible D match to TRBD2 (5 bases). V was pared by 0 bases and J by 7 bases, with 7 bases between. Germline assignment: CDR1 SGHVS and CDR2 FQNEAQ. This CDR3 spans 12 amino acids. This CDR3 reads CASSLAGVEQYF. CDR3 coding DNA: TGTGCCAGCAGCTTAGCCGGGGTGGAGCAGTACTTC.

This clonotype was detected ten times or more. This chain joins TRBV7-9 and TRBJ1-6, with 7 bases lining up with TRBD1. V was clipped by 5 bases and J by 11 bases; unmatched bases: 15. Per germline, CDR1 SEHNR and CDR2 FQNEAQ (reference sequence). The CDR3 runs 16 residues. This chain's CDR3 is CASSRRIRDSSTPLHF. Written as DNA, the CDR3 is TGTGCCAGCAGCCGAAGGATCAGGGACAGTTCGACACCCCTCCACTTT.

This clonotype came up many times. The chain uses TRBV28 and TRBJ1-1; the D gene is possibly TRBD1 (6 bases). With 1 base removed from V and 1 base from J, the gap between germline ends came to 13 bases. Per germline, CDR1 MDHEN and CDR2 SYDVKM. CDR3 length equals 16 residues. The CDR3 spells CASSLSRGAGNTEAFF. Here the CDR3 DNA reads TGTGCCAGCAGTTTATCTCGGGGGGCGGGGAACACTGAAGCTTTCTTT.

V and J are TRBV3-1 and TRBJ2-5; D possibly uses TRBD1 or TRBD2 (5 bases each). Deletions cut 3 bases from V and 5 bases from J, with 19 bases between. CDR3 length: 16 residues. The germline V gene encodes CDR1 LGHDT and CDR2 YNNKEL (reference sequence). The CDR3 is CASSHLRDPDWETQYF. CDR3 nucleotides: TGTGCCAGCAGCCATCTCCGGGACCCAGACTGGGAGACCCAGTACTTC.

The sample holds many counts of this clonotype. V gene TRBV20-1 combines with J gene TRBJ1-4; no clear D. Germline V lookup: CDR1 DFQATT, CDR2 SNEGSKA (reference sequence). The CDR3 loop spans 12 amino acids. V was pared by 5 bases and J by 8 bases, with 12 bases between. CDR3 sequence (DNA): TGCAGTGCTGGCCCCACCGGGGAAAAACTGTTTTTT. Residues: CSAGPTGEKLFF.

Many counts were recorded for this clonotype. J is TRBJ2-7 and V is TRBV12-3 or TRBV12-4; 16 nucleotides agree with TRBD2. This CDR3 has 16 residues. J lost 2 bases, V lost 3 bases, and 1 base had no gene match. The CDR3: CASSLGLAGGPYEQYF. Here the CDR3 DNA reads TGTGCCAGCAGTTTGGGACTAGCGGGAGGGCCCTACGAGCAGTACTTC.

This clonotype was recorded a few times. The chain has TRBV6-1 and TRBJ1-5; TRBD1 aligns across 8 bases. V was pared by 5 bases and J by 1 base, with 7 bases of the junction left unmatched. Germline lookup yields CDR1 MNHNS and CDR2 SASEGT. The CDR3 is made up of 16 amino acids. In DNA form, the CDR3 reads TGTGCCAGCAGTCCCGGACAGGGTTGGAGCAATCAGCCCCAGCATTTT. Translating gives CASSPGQGWSNQPQHF.

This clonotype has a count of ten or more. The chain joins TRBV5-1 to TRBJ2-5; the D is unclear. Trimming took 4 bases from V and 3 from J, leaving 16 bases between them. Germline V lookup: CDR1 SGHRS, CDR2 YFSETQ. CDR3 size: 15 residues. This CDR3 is CASSRSRGAEETQYF. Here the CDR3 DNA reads TGCGCCAGCAGCCGGTCACGTGGCGCAGAAGAGACCCAGTACTTC.

CDR3 in amino acids: CASSYNLEGQGIDYEQYF. Written as DNA, the CDR3 is TGTGCCAGCAGTTACAATCTGGAGGGACAGGGAATAGACTACGAGCAGTACTTC. This rearrangement joins TRBV6-2 or TRBV6-3 to TRBJ2-7, with 9 bases that match TRBD1. The CDR3 has 18 residues. V dropped 2 bases and J dropped 3; count of bases not matched to a gene: 14. Germline V gives CDR1 MNHEY, CDR2 SVGEGT.

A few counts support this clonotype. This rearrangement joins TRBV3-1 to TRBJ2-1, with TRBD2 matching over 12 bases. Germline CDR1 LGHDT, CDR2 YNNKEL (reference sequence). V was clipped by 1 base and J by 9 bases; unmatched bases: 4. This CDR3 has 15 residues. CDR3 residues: CASSQGTSGIGEQFF. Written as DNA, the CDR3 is TGTGCCAGCAGCCAAGGGACTAGCGGGATTGGTGAGCAGTTCTTC.